This paragraph covers one TCR beta chain sequence. This sample is part of a study of technical replicates of blood from several donors. Produced via immunoSEQ multiplex PCR; TCRdb's table is partial and in-frame only. The sample shows 95,000 or so clones, around 95% of them seen only once. CDR3 length: 12 amino acids. V lost 7 bases, J lost 2 bases, and 9 bases lay in between. CDR1 and CDR2 (germline): MNHNY, SVGAGI (reference sequence). This clonotype was obtained from a human donor in good health. V usage is TRBV6-6 and J usage is TRBJ2-7; perhaps TRBD2 as D (6 bases). Sequencing used T cells isolated from PBMCs. CDR3 sequence (DNA): TGTGCCAGCATGGGGGGAGCCTACGAGCAGTACTTC. Its translation is CASMGGAYEQYF.